One T cell receptor (beta chain) is described in this entry. Antigen: not known. Both 60 Vbeta primers and 13 Jbeta primers went into the PCR. Using immunoSEQ multiplex PCR, the repertoire was profiled, and TCRdb retains in-frame clones only, with some absent. The sample carries about 140,000 clones, around three quarters recorded once. This sample is drawn from a study of cytomegalovirus exposure and HLA in healthy donors. Study observations and caveats: Earlier analysis found most TCR beta V segments productive about 90% or about 30% of the time.

Germline V gene lookup returns CDR1 SGHTA and CDR2 FQGNSA. The V gene end was trimmed by 5 bases and the J gene end by 8 bases; junction bases not matched to a gene: 7. The CDR3 has 16 amino acids. The sample was PBMCs. The origin of this receptor is a man aged 35 to 55 in good health and CMV-seronegative. The V and J genes are TRBV7-2 and TRBJ2-1, with TRBD2 matching over 15 bases. The CDR3 here is CASSARTSGGAYEQFF. The CDR3 DNA reads TGTGCCAGCAGCGCCCGGACTAGCGGGGGGGCCTATGAGCAGTTCTTC.